These 29 T cell receptor beta chains share one sample of origin, sequenced in a study of vaccination and CD4 T cells after COVID-19. Their antigens are not known. This sample's treatment: roughly ten-day PBMC culture with coronavirus spike peptide pools or control peptides (ViraFEST assay). Cultured CD4+ T cell DNA underwent sequencing with the Oncomine TCR Beta short-read assay. TCRdb reprocessed the PCR reads via MiXCR and lists one record per CDR3 protein. The sample lists approximately 8,800 distinct CDR3 sequences; about 63% were seen once. The sample consisted of CD4+ T cells from blood, cultured in vitro. The receptors shown here come from a human donor who had recovered from COVID-19.

The gene calls are TRBV27 and TRBJ1-5; D not resolved. Trimming stripped 6 bases from V and 4 bases from J, with 10 bases between. The germline CDR1 and CDR2 sequences are MNHEY and SMNVEV (reference sequence). The CDR3 has 13 amino acids. The CDR3 sequence: CASRYSYNQPQHF. The CDR3 DNA is TGTGCCAGCAGGTACAGTTATAATCAGCCCCAGCATTTT.

CDR3 residues: CAISESTGGYGYTF. The CDR3 nucleotides are TGTGCCATCAGTGAATCGACAGGGGGCTATGGCTACACCTTC. V is TRBV10-3 and J is TRBJ1-2; 9 nucleotides match TRBD1. Germline V gives CDR1 ENHRY, CDR2 SYGVKD. The CDR3 extends over 14 amino acids. Trimming cost V 3 bases and J 4 bases; bases outside gene matches: 3.

This clonotype showed up just once. V gene TRBV10-3 combines with J gene TRBJ2-1, with a tentative D call TRBD2 (6 bases). The length of the CDR3 is 11 residues. Germline V gene data show CDR1 as ENHRY and CDR2 as SYGVKD. With 8 bases removed from V and 10 bases from J, the gap between germline ends came to 12 bases. CDR3 residues: CAIGGLVEQFF. The CDR3 DNA follows: TGTGCCATCGGGGGGTTGGTGGAGCAGTTCTTC.

The chain employs TRBV20-1 and TRBJ2-1; perhaps D is TRBD1 or TRBD2 (5 bases each). The CDR3 contains 15 residues. Germline CDR1 reads DFQATT; CDR2 reads SNEGSKA (reference sequence). V was clipped by 3 bases and J by 7 bases, with 19 bases between them. For the CDR3, the DNA is TGCAGTGCTAGGGGGCCCAGGAGGATGGGGAATGAGCAGTTCTTC. It specifies CSARGPRRMGNEQFF.

This chain links TRBV27 with TRBJ2-1; TRBD2 agrees at 7 bases. V lost 7 bases to trimming and J lost 4 bases; unmatched junction nucleotides: 7. CDR1 is MNHEY and CDR2 is SMNVEV in the germline V gene (reference sequence). The CDR3 extends over 14 amino acids. The CDR3 loop reads CASTPGTTYNEQFF. In nucleotides, the CDR3 is TGTGCCAGCACCCCCGGGACTACGTACAATGAGCAGTTCTTC.

This clonotype has a handful of counts. The rearrangement joins TRBV20-1 to TRBJ1-5; D not certain. With 5 bases removed from V and 2 bases from J, the gap between germline ends came to 7 bases. The length of the CDR3 is 12 residues. Germline CDR1 DFQATT, CDR2 SNEGSKA (reference sequence). The CDR3 coding sequence is TGCAGTGCTGGCGGGGGCAATCAGCCCCAGCATTTT. Encoded protein: CSAGGGNQPQHF.

The V and J genes are TRBV7-9 and TRBJ1-2; D remains ambiguous. Germline CDR1 and CDR2: SEHNR and FQNEAQ (reference sequence). Between the trimmed V and J ends, which lost 5 bases and 2 bases, there was a span of 9 bases. CDR3 length equals 13 residues. The CDR3 region is CASSPAGNYGYTF. CDR3 sequence (DNA): TGTGCCAGCAGCCCGGCGGGGAACTATGGCTACACCTTC.

The CDR3 DNA sequence: TGCAGTGCTAGTTCGTCGGGGGGCGCTTTCTTT. Amino acids: CSASSSGGAFF. The chain links TRBV20-1 to TRBJ1-1; TRBD1 might be the D (6 bases). Germline values: CDR1 DFQATT, CDR2 SNEGSKA (reference sequence). The V end lost 3 bases, the J end lost 11 bases, and 13 bases lay between the germline ends. The CDR3 contains 11 residues.

This clonotype qualifies as medium-sized. The V and J genes are TRBV5-1 and TRBJ2-5, with a possible D match to TRBD1 (5 bases). Germline values: CDR1 SGHRS, CDR2 YFSETQ. CDR3 length: 15 residues. The germline V and J ends were trimmed by 0 bases and 2 bases, with 11 bases remaining between them. The CDR3 here is CASSLGQNLQETQYF. Written as DNA, the CDR3 is TGCGCCAGCAGCTTGGGACAGAATCTACAAGAGACCCAGTACTTC.

CDR3 region: CASSLAGNYGYTF. CDR3 DNA sequence: TGTGCCAGCAGCTTAGCCGGAAACTATGGCTACACCTTC. This chain connects TRBV11-2 to TRBJ1-2, with D hard to call. Trimming pared 1 base from V and 2 bases from J, leaving 5 bases between. The CDR3 is 13 amino acids. Germline-derived CDR1 and CDR2 are SGHAT and FQNNGV.

The genes are TRBV19 and TRBJ2-7; either TRBD1 or TRBD2 may supply D (5 bases each). CDR3 length: 13 amino acids. Trimming cost V 4 bases and J 4 bases, with 11 bases left between them. CDR1 is LNHDA and CDR2 is SQIVND in the germline V gene (reference sequence). CDR3 DNA: TGTGCCAGTAGTACGCCAGGGAGTTACGAGCAGTACTTC. Protein product: CASSTPGSYEQYF.

CDR3: CASRGRGYYEQYF. The CDR3 DNA is TGTGCCAGCAGGGGCAGGGGCTACTACGAGCAGTACTTC. The rearrangement joins TRBV6-1 to TRBJ2-7; possibly TRBD1 for D (6 bases). This CDR3 contains 13 residues. V shed 6 bases and J shed 3 bases, with 12 bases lying between them. Germline V gives CDR1 MNHNS, CDR2 SASEGT.

Note on this clonotype: The junction departs from the called germline gene at one end, perhaps through a read error. The genes are TRBV6-1 and TRBJ2-7; 13 bases align to TRBD2. Germline lookup yields CDR1 MNHNS and CDR2 SASEGT. This CDR3 is 19 amino acids long. CDR3 residues: CAISEPSPGLAGPAYEQYF. In nucleotides, the CDR3 is TGTGCCATCAGTGAGCCCTCACCGGGACTAGCGGGACCCGCCTACGAGCAGTACTTC.

This clonotype showed up just a few times. The J gene is TRBJ1-1, the V gene TRBV2; the D is unclear. This CDR3 contains 14 residues. V lost 2 bases to trimming and J lost 1 base, with 8 bases between them. Germline-derived CDR1 and CDR2 are SNHLY and FYNNEI. The CDR3 protein is CASSERASNTEAFF. The CDR3 DNA reads TGTGCCAGCAGTGAACGGGCATCGAACACTGAAGCTTTCTTT.

The V call is TRBV2, the J call TRBJ1-4, with D hard to call. The V and J ends lost 6 bases and 12 bases respectively, with 17 bases between them. Germline-derived CDR1 and CDR2 are SNHLY and FYNNEI. CDR3 length equals 13 residues. Written as DNA, the CDR3 is TGTGCCAGCAGCATACTACTCGGTGGGGAACTGTTTTTT. It yields the protein CASSILLGGELFF.

In its sample, this clonotype was seen a few times. The chain has TRBV19 and TRBJ2-7; 12 nucleotides align to TRBD2. V shed 5 bases and J 3 bases; nucleotides not matched to a gene: 2. The CDR3 has 14 residues. Germline loops: CDR1 LNHDA, CDR2 SQIVND (reference sequence). The CDR3 is CASSATSGGYEQYF. The CDR3 bases are TGTGCCAGTAGTGCGACTAGCGGGGGCTACGAGCAGTACTTC.

The V and J genes are TRBV7-2 and TRBJ1-2; TRBD1 is a possible D gene (5 bases). Deletions cut 5 bases from V and 4 bases from J, with 11 bases between. This CDR3 has 13 residues. The V gene's germline CDR1 is SGHTA and CDR2 FQGNSA. The CDR3 bases are TGTGCCAGCAGCCAAGACAGCCTCTATGGCTACACCTTC. It specifies CASSQDSLYGYTF.

This clonotype was seen only once. This rearrangement joins TRBV7-2 to TRBJ2-2; TRBD2 agrees at 14 bases. The germline V gene encodes CDR1 SGHTA and CDR2 FQGNSA. The J segment lost 5 bases and the V segment lost 1 base, leaving 6 bases of the junction unmatched. The CDR3 loop spans 18 amino acids. The CDR3 DNA reads as TGTGCCAGCAGCTTAGTCGGACTAGCGGGGGGAAGGACCGGGGAGCTGTTTTTT. As protein: CASSLVGLAGGRTGELFF.

This clonotype was counted a few times. The rearrangement joins TRBV6-1 to TRBJ1-2; the D is unclear. The germline V gene has CDR1 MNHNS and CDR2 SASEGT. This CDR3 has 14 amino acids. V was clipped by 8 bases and J by 2 bases, with 15 bases between them. Here the CDR3 reads CASSPGGENYGYTF. Here the CDR3 DNA reads TGTGCCAGCTCTCCCGGCGGGGAAAACTATGGCTACACCTTC.

This clonotype was seen more than once but under ten times. The chain joins TRBV2 to TRBJ1-1; D not certain. The CDR3 has 14 residues. Per germline, CDR1 SNHLY and CDR2 FYNNEI. Trimming took off 0 bases at V and 4 bases at J, with 9 bases between the two ends. The DNA for the CDR3 is TGTGCCAGCAGTGAAGCGTTTGAAGGCACTGAAGCTTTCTTT. This codes for CASSEAFEGTEAFF.

The chain links TRBV10-3 to TRBJ2-5; TRBD2 aligns across 7 bases. CDR3 length equals 14 residues. Germline values: CDR1 ENHRY, CDR2 SYGVKD. The ends lost 10 bases at V and 5 bases at J; junction bases unmatched: 13. The CDR3 DNA reads as TGTGCCACCTCCGTAGGACTAGGGCGGGAGACCCAGTACTTC. Protein sequence: CATSVGLGRETQYF.

This clonotype has just one count. The chain is built from TRBV6-1 and TRBJ2-1; 7 positions agree with TRBD2. CDR1 MNHNS and CDR2 SASEGT come from the germline V gene. V lost 6 bases, J lost 3 bases, and 8 bases stayed unmatched. The length of the CDR3 is 15 residues. The DNA for the CDR3 is TGTGCCAGCAGAAACCGGGACTATTACTACAATGAGCAGTTCTTC. This gives the protein CASRNRDYYYNEQFF.

The chain carries TRBV28 and TRBJ1-5, with D hard to call. Germline V lookup: CDR1 MDHEN, CDR2 SYDVKM. Trimming cost V 5 bases and J 4 bases, with 3 bases left between them. The CDR3 covers 11 residues. The CDR3: CASSNNQPQHF. The DNA for the CDR3 is TGTGCCAGCAGTAATAATCAGCCCCAGCATTTT.

J is TRBJ2-1 and V is TRBV19, with TRBD2 matching 10 bases. Germline loops: CDR1 LNHDA, CDR2 SQIVND (reference sequence). This CDR3 is 17 amino acids long. J lost 5 bases, V lost 2 bases, and 9 bases had no gene match. Here the CDR3 reads CASSIIGSGRGDNEQFF. CDR3 in DNA: TGTGCCAGTAGTATAATAGGGAGCGGGAGGGGAGACAATGAGCAGTTCTTC.

This clonotype was seen only a few times. The chain uses TRBV20-1 and TRBJ1-1, with a possible D match to TRBD1 (6 bases). The germline V and J ends were trimmed by 6 bases and 7 bases, with 24 bases remaining between them. The CDR3 sequence is 15 residues long. From germline, CDR1 is DFQATT and CDR2 SNEGSKA (reference sequence). The CDR3 spells CSALDFLGGLGEAFF. The DNA for the CDR3 is TGCAGTGCCCTCGATTTCTTGGGGGGGCTTGGTGAAGCTTTCTTT.

V is TRBV6-2 or TRBV6-3 and J is TRBJ2-7, with D hard to call. CDR1 is MNHEY, CDR2 SVGEGT, per germline. V was shortened by 6 bases and J by 0 bases, with 6 bases between the two germline ends. The CDR3 length is 12 residues. The CDR3 coding sequence is TGTGCCAGCAGGCAGGACTCCTACGAGCAGTACTTC. It codes for CASRQDSYEQYF.

Only a few counts were recorded for this clonotype. This CDR3 reads CASSLTGGSSYEQYF. In nucleotides, the CDR3 is TGTGCCAGCAGCCTCACAGGGGGCAGCTCCTACGAGCAGTACTTC. The chain employs TRBV7-3 and TRBJ2-7; the match to TRBD1 covers 9 bases. CDR1 and CDR2 from the germline V gene are SGHTA and FQGTGA. The CDR3 length is 15 residues. Trimming took 5 bases from V and 0 from J; bases not matched to a gene: 5.

V usage is TRBV12-3 or TRBV12-4 and J usage is TRBJ2-3, with TRBD2 matching 14 bases. J lost 4 bases, V lost 5 bases, and 2 bases had no gene match. This CDR3 has 15 residues. The CDR3 loop is CASSETSGGADTQYF. CDR3 DNA sequence: TGTGCCAGCAGTGAGACTAGCGGGGGGGCAGATACGCAGTATTTT.

This chain uses TRBV11-2 with TRBJ2-5; D call uncertain. The CDR3 contains 11 residues. V was trimmed by 6 bases and J by 2 bases, leaving 4 bases between them. The germline gives CDR1 SGHAT, CDR2 FQNNGV. CDR3 protein: CASRIQETQYF. The CDR3 region has the DNA TGTGCCAGCAGGATACAAGAGACCCAGTACTTC.